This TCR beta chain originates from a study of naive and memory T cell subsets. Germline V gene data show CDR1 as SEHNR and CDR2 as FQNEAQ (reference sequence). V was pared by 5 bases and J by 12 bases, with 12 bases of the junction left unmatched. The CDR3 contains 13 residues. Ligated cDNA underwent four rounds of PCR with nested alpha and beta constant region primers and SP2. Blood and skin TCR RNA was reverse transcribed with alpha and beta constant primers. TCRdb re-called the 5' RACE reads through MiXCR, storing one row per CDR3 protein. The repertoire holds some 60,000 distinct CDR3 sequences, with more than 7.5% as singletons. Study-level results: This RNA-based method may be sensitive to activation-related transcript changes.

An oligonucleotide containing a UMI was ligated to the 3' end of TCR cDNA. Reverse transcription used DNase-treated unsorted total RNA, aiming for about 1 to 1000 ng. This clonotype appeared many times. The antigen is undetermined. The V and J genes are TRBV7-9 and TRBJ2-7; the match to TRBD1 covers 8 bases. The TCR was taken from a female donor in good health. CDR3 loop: CASSKGNQGARYF. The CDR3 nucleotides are TGTGCCAGCAGCAAAGGGAATCAGGGGGCACGGTACTTC.